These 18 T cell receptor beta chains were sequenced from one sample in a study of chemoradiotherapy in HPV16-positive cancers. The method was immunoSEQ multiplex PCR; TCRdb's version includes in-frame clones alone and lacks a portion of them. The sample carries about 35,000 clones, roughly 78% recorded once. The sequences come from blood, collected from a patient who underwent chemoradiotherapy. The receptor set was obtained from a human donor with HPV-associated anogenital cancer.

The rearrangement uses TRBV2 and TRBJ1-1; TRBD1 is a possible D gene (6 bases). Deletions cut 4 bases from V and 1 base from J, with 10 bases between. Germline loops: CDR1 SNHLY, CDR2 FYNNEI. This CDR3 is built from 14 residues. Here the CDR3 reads CASSARGPNTEAFF. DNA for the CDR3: TGTGCCAGCAGTGCCAGGGGACCGAACACTGAAGCTTTCTTT. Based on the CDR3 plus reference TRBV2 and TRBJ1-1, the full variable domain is EPEVTQTPSHQVTQMGQEVILRCVPISNHLYFYWYRQILGQKVEFLVSFYNNEISEKSEIFDDQFSVERPDGSNFTLKIRSTKLEDSAMYFCASSARGPNTEAFFGQGTRLTVV.

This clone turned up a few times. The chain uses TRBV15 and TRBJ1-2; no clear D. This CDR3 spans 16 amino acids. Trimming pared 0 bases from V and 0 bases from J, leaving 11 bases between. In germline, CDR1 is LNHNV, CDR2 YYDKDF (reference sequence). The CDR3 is CATSRDLGDPNYGYTF. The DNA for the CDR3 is TGTGCCACCAGCAGAGATCTAGGAGATCCTAACTATGGCTACACCTTC.

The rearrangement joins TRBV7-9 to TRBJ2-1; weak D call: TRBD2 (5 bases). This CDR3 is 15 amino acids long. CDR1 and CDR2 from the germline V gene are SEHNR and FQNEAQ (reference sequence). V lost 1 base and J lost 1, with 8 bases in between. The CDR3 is CASSLDSGSYNEQFF. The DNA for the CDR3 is TGTGCCAGCAGCTTAGATTCGGGATCCTACAATGAGCAGTTCTTC.

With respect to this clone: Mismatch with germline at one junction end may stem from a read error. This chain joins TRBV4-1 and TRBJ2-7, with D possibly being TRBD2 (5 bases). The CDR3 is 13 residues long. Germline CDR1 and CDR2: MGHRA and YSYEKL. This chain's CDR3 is CASSQPPAREYDF. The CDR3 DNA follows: TGCGCCAGCAGCCAACCCCCCGCGAGGGAATACGACTTC.

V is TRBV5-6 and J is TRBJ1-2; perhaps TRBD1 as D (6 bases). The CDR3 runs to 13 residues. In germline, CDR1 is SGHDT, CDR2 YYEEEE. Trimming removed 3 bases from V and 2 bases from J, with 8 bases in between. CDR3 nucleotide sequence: TGTGCCAGCAGCTATACAGGGAACTATGGCTACACCTTC. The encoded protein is CASSYTGNYGYTF.

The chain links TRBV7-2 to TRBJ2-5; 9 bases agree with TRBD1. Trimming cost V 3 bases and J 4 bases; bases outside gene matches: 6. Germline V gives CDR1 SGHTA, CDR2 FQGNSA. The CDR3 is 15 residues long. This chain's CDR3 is CASSLTGGGGETQYF. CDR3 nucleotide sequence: TGTGCCAGCAGCTTGACAGGGGGAGGGGGAGAGACCCAGTACTTC.

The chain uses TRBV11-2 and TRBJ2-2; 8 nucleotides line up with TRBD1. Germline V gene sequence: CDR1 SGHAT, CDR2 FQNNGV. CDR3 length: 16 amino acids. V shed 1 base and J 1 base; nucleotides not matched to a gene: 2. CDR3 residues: CASSLAGQGNTGELFF. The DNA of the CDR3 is TGTGCCAGCAGCTTAGCCGGACAGGGGAACACCGGGGAGCTGTTTTTT.

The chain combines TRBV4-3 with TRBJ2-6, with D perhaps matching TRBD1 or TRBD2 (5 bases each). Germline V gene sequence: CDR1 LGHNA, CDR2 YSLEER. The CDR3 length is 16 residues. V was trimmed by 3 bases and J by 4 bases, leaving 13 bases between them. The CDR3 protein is CASSHSPGSGANVLTF. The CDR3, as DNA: TGCGCCAGCAGCCACTCCCCAGGGAGCGGGGCCAACGTCCTGACTTTC.

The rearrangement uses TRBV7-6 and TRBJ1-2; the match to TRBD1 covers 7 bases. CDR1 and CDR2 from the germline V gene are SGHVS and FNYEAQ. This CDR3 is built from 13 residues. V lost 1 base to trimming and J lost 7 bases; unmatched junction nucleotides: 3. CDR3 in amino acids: CASSLGQGGGYTF. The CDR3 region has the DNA TGTGCCAGCAGCTTAGGACAGGGTGGTGGCTACACCTTC.

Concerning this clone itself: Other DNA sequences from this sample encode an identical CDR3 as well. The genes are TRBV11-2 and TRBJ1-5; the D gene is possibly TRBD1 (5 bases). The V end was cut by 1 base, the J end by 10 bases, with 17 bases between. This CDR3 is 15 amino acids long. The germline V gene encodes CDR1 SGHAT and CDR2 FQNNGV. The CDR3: CASSLGQGPRQPQHF. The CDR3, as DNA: TGTGCCAGCAGCTTAGGTCAGGGTCCACGACAACCCCAGCATTTT.

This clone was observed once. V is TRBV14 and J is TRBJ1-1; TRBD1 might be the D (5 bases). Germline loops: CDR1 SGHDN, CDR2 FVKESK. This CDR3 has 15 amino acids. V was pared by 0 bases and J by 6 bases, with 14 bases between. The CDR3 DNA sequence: TGTGCCAGCAGCCAAGATCCCCAGGGAAAAGCTGAAGCTTTCTTT. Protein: CASSQDPQGKAEAFF.

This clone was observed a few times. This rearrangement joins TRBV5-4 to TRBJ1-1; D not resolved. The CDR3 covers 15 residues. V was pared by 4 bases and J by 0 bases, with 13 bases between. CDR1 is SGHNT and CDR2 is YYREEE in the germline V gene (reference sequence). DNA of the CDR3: TGTGCCAGCAGCCCCACAGTGACGGTGAACACTGAAGCTTTCTTT. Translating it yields CASSPTVTVNTEAFF. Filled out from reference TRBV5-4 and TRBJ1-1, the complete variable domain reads ETGVTQSPTHLIKTRGQQVTLRCSSQSGHNTVSWYQQALGQGPQFIFQYYREEENGRGNFPPRFSGLQFPNYSSELNVNALELDDSALYLCASSPTVTVNTEAFFGQGTRLTVV.

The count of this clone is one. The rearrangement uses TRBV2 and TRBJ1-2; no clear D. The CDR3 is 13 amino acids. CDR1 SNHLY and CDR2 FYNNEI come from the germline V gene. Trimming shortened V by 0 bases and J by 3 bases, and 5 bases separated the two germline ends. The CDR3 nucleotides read TGTGCCAGCAGTGAAGCAGGGTACTATGGCTACACCTTC. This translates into CASSEAGYYGYTF.

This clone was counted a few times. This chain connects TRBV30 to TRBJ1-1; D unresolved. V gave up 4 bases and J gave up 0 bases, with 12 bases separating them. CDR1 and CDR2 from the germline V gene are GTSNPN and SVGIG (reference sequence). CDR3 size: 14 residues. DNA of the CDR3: TGTGCCTGGAATGCGGTCAACATGAACACTGAAGCTTTCTTT. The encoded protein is CAWNAVNMNTEAFF.

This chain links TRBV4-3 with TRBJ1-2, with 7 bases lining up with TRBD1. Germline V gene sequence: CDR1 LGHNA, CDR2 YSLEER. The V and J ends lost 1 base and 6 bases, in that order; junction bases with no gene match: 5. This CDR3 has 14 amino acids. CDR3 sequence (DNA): TGCGCCAGCAGCCAAGTCAGGCAGGGGGATGGCTACACCTTC. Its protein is CASSQVRQGDGYTF.

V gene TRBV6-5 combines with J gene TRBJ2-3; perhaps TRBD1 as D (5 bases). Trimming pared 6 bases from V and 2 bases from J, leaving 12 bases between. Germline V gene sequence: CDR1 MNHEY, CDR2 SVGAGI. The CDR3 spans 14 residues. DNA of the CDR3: TGTGCCAGCAGCAGACAGCGTTCCACAGATACGCAGTATTTT. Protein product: CASSRQRSTDTQYF.

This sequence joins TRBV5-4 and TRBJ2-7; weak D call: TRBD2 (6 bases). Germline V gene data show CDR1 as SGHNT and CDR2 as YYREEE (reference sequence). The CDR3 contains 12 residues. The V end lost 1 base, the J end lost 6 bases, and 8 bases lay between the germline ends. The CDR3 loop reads CASSLSGGEQYF. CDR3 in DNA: TGTGCCAGCAGCTTGTCCGGGGGCGAGCAGTACTTC.

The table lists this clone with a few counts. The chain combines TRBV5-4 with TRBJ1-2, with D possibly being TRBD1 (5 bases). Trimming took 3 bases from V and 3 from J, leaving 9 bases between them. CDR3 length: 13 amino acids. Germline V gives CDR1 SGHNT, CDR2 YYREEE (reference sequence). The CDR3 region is CASSYRDHYGYTF. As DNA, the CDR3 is TGTGCCAGCAGCTACCGGGACCACTATGGCTACACCTTC.